This paragraph covers one TCR beta chain sequence. The data stem from a study of blood T cell repertoires in COVID-19. Study details: The study drew acute and convalescent COVID-19 samples from the United States, Italy and Spain. PBMCs, B-cell-depleted T cells, or T cells provided the cDNA or gDNA that made up the material.

The method was immunoSEQ multiplex PCR; TCRdb's version includes in-frame clones alone and lacks a portion of them. This sample has more than 110,000 clones, with about 87% found just once. Germline V gene lookup returns CDR1 SGHNT and CDR2 YYREEE (reference sequence). CDR3 length equals 18 residues. V lost 2 bases, J lost 7 bases, and 14 bases stayed unmatched. Sequenced: peripheral blood. The rearrangement links TRBV5-4 to TRBJ2-2; TRBD2 agrees at 10 bases. The sequence was collected from a woman aged 80 or older with acute or convalescent COVID-19. Here the CDR3 reads CASSFAVLAGGVSGELFF. CDR3 DNA: TGTGCCAGCAGCTTCGCCGTCTTAGCGGGGGGCGTTAGCGGGGAGCTGTTTTTT.